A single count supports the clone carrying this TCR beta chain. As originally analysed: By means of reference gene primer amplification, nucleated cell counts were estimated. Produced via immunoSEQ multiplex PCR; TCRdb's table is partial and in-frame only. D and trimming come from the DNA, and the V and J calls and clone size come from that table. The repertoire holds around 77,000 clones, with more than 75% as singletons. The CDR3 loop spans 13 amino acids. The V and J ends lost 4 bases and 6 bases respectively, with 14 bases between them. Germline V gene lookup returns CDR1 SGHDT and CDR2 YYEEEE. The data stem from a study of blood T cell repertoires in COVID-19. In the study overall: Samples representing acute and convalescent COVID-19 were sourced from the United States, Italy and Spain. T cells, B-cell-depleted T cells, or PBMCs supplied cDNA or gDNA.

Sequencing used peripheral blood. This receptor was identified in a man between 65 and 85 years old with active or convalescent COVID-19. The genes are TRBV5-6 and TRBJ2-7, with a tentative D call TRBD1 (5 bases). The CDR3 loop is CASSLWGQLEQYF. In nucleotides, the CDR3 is TGTGCCAGCAGCCTGTGGGGCCAGCTCGAGCAGTACTTC. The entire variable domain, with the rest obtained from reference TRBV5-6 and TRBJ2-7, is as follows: DAGVTQSPTHLIKTRGQQVTLRCSPKSGHDTVSWYQQALGQGPQFIFQYYEEEERQRGNFPDRFSGHQFPNYSSELNVNALLLGDSALYLCASSLWGQLEQYFGPGTRLTVT.